The 14 T cell receptor beta chains below all came from one sample that was sequenced in a study of cytomegalovirus exposure and HLA in healthy donors. The table came from immunoSEQ multiplex PCR; TCRdb's copy has only in-frame clones and leaves some out. Of about 330,000 clones listed, approximately 86% are singletons. The specimen was PBMCs. These receptors were obtained from a woman aged 25 to 39 in good health and CMV-seropositive.

This clone appeared a single time. This chain joins TRBV27 and TRBJ2-7; possibly TRBD1 for D (6 bases). Germline loops: CDR1 MNHEY, CDR2 SMNVEV (reference sequence). The CDR3 contains 14 residues. The ends were cut back, 8 bases at V and 3 bases at J, with 17 bases in the middle. The CDR3 protein is CASLRQARFYEQYF. In DNA, the CDR3 is TGTGCCAGCCTGAGACAGGCTAGATTCTACGAGCAGTACTTC.

The V call is TRBV5-1, the J call TRBJ2-1; TRBD2 aligns across 15 bases. J was trimmed by 4 bases and V by 0 bases; bases with no gene match: 8. The germline gives CDR1 SGHRS, CDR2 YFSETQ. This CDR3 is built from 19 residues. The CDR3 DNA is TGCGCCAGCAGCTTGGTGGGGACTAGCGGGAGGTCGAAGTACAATGAGCAGTTCTTC. Translation: CASSLVGTSGRSKYNEQFF.

This chain connects TRBV4-1 to TRBJ2-1, with D maybe TRBD2 (5 bases). The CDR3 length is 16 residues. Trimming removed 0 bases from V and 7 bases from J, with 16 bases in between. Germline V lookup: CDR1 MGHRA, CDR2 YSYEKL. The CDR3 sequence is CASSQDRPVRGNEQFF. The DNA for the CDR3 is TGCGCCAGCAGCCAAGATCGTCCCGTACGGGGTAATGAGCAGTTCTTC.

The chain employs TRBV27 and TRBJ2-5, with unresolved D. The CDR3 length is 14 residues. The V end lost 1 base, the J end lost 0 bases, and 6 bases lay between the germline ends. Germline assignment: CDR1 MNHEY and CDR2 SMNVEV (reference sequence). The CDR3 region has the DNA TGTGCCAGCAGTTTATTATCCAACCAAGAGACCCAGTACTTC. Translated, it gives CASSLLSNQETQYF.

The J gene is TRBJ2-7, the V gene TRBV4-3; 9 nucleotides align to TRBD1. V shed 0 bases and J 4 bases; nucleotides not matched to a gene: 10. Per the germline V gene, CDR1 is LGHNA and CDR2 is YSLEER. The CDR3 runs 17 residues. DNA of the CDR3: TGCGCCAGCAGCCAAGAAAGGGCGGGACAGGGAATTTACGAGCAGTACTTC. This encodes CASSQERAGQGIYEQYF.

The chain employs TRBV5-1 and TRBJ2-1; 10 positions agree with TRBD2. The CDR3 is made up of 17 amino acids. CDR1 and CDR2 (germline): SGHRS, YFSETQ. V lost 0 bases, J lost 3 bases, and 6 bases stayed unmatched. This CDR3 is CASSLENSGRFYNEQFF. DNA of the CDR3: TGCGCCAGCAGCTTGGAGAATAGCGGGAGGTTCTACAATGAGCAGTTCTTC.

The chain uses TRBV27 and TRBJ2-1, with TRBD2 identical over 11 bases. The ends lost 5 bases at V and 8 bases at J; junction bases unmatched: 11. Per the germline V gene, CDR1 is MNHEY and CDR2 is SMNVEV (reference sequence). This CDR3 contains 16 residues. CDR3 residues: CASSGIAGGSLDEQFF. CDR3 in DNA: TGTGCCAGCAGTGGGATAGCGGGGGGGTCCCTTGATGAGCAGTTCTTC.

The chain employs TRBV11-2 and TRBJ2-3; either TRBD1 or TRBD2 may supply D (5 bases each). V was pared by 2 bases and J by 0 bases, with 12 bases between. The CDR3 contains 16 residues. Germline CDR1 and CDR2: SGHAT and FQNNGV. CDR3 nucleotide sequence: TGTGCCAGCAGCTTACAGGGAGCCGGAAGCACAGATACGCAGTATTTT. Translated, it gives CASSLQGAGSTDTQYF.

The gene calls are TRBV5-1 and TRBJ2-1; TRBD2 matches 8 bases. With 6 bases clipped from V and 8 bases from J, the junction kept 13 bases outside the gene matches. The germline CDR1 and CDR2 sequences are SGHRS and YFSETQ. The CDR3 covers 15 residues. The CDR3 region has the DNA TGCGCCAGCACCCGGCGGGCTAGCGGGTTGGATGAGCAGTTCTTC. Translation: CASTRRASGLDEQFF.

This clone was seen a few times. V and J are TRBV9 and TRBJ2-7; perhaps D is TRBD1 or TRBD2 (6 bases each). The V gene lost 0 bases and the J gene lost 4 bases, with 20 bases spanning the gap. The CDR3 totals 17 residues. CDR1 and CDR2 (germline): SGDLS, YYNGEE. CDR3 amino acids: CASSVAGEGGFGYEQYF. The CDR3 DNA is TGTGCCAGCAGCGTAGCCGGTGAGGGGGGATTCGGGTACGAGCAGTACTTC.

The CDR3 reads CASSPETGGRRDRGINEQFF. CDR3 nucleotide sequence: TGTGCCAGCTCACCCGAGACCGGCGGCAGGCGGGACAGGGGGATTAATGAGCAGTTCTTC. V and J are TRBV18 and TRBJ2-1, with TRBD1 matching 11 bases. V gave up 3 bases and J gave up 7 bases; unmatched junction bases: 20. The CDR3 has 20 residues. CDR1 and CDR2 from the germline V gene are KGHSH and LQKENI.

The chain carries TRBV25-1 and TRBJ2-3; the D call may be TRBD1 or TRBD2 (5 bases each). The CDR3 runs 13 residues. The V end lost 8 bases, the J end lost 4 bases, and 13 bases lay between the germline ends. In germline, CDR1 is MGHDK, CDR2 SYGVNS. CDR3: CASGGFGADTQYF. In DNA, the CDR3 is TGTGCCAGCGGGGGTTTCGGAGCAGATACGCAGTATTTT.

V gene TRBV2 combines with J gene TRBJ2-7, with a weak D call TRBD2 (7 bases). The CDR3 length is 14 residues. Germline lookup yields CDR1 SNHLY and CDR2 FYNNEI. V dropped 7 bases and J dropped 0 bases, with 13 bases sitting between them. The CDR3 protein is CASTGGGSSYEQYF. In DNA form, the CDR3 reads TGTGCCAGCACGGGGGGCGGGAGCTCCTACGAGCAGTACTTC.

The genes are TRBV30 and TRBJ2-5, with TRBD1 matching 9 bases. Losses at the gene ends were 2 bases for V and 4 bases for J; bases not matched to a gene: 8. There are 15 residues in the CDR3. CDR1 GTSNPN and CDR2 SVGIG come from the germline V gene (reference sequence). The CDR3 spells CAWSSPGQGVETQYF. The CDR3 DNA follows: TGTGCCTGGAGTTCACCGGGACAGGGAGTAGAGACCCAGTACTTC. The whole variable domain, filled in from reference TRBV30 and TRBJ2-5, reads SQTIHQWPATLVQPVGSPLSLECTVEGTSNPNLYWYRQAAGRGLQLLFYSVGIGQISSEVPQNLSASRPQDRQFILSSKKLLLSDSGFYLCAWSSPGQGVETQYFGPGTRLLVL.